The next 20 T cell receptor beta chains were all read from a single sample in a study of T cells in Graves' hyperthyroidism and ophthalmopathy. Template material for amplifying TCR beta CDR3 regions consisted of RNA transcripts. An initial round of RT-PCR targeting the TCR CDR3 relied on the HTBI primer set. TCRdb called the multiplex PCR reads again in MiXCR, with one record for every CDR3 protein. The repertoire holds 350,000 to 400,000 distinct CDR3 sequences, with 15% as singletons. Sequenced: blood. The receptors were gathered from a woman in her 30s with Graves' hyperthyroidism.

This clonotype was counted ten times or more. The CDR3 DNA reads as TGTGCCAGCAGTGAAGACGGGCCTCCCACTGAAGCTTTCTTT. Translated: CASSEDGPPTEAFF. This chain joins TRBV6-1 and TRBJ1-1; no clear D gene. Germline V lookup: CDR1 MNHNS, CDR2 SASEGT. Between the trimmed V and J ends, which lost 1 base and 4 bases, there was a span of 10 bases. The CDR3 spans 14 residues.

This clonotype was seen ten or more times. A read error may account for a junction end that differs from germline. This rearrangement joins TRBV27 to TRBJ2-7; TRBD2 matches at 7 bases. Germline CDR1 reads MNHEY; CDR2 reads SMNVEV (reference sequence). The CDR3 length is 14 residues. Here the CDR3 reads CASRLAGVLYEQYF. CDR3 nucleotide sequence: TGTGCCAGCCGTTTGGCGGGAGTGCTCTACGAGCAGTACTTC.

This rearrangement joins TRBV28 to TRBJ2-1; D is undetermined. This CDR3 spans 17 amino acids. Germline lookup yields CDR1 MDHEN and CDR2 SYDVKM. Trimming shortened V by 5 bases and J by 0 bases, and 17 bases separated the two germline ends. CDR3: CASSRPFRSSSYNEQFF. CDR3 DNA: TGTGCCAGCAGTCGCCCCTTCCGGTCCAGCTCCTACAATGAGCAGTTCTTC. The full variable domain, rest sourced from reference TRBV28 and TRBJ2-1, is DVKVTQSSRYLVKRTGEKVFLECVQDMDHENMFWYRQDPGLGLRLIYFSYDVKMKEKGDIPEGYSVSREKKERFSLILESASTNQTSMYLCASSRPFRSSSYNEQFFGPGTRLTVL.

The chain couples TRBV10-1 to TRBJ1-1; 9 positions match TRBD1. This CDR3 contains 15 residues. Trimming at V came to 3 bases and at J to 4 bases, leaving 6 bases not matched to a gene. Per the germline V gene, CDR1 is WNHNN and CDR2 is SYGVQD (reference sequence). DNA of the CDR3: TGCGCCAGCAGTGACCCCCGGACAGGGGCCACTGAAGCTTTCTTT. The encoded protein is CASSDPRTGATEAFF.

This clonotype was picked up a small number of times. CDR3 region: CASSLVTGRNSPLHF. CDR3 coding DNA: TGTGCCAGCAGCTTAGTGACAGGGCGGAATTCACCCCTCCACTTT. The chain uses TRBV7-9 and TRBJ1-6, with 7 nucleotides matching TRBD1. The CDR3 has 15 amino acids. Trimming removed 1 base from V and 7 bases from J; junction bases left unmatched: 4. The V gene's germline CDR1 is SEHNR and CDR2 FQNEAQ (reference sequence).

This clonotype was counted at least ten times. The V call is TRBV2, the J call TRBJ2-5; D may match TRBD1 or TRBD2 (5 bases each). The CDR3 is 14 residues long. Germline loops: CDR1 SNHLY, CDR2 FYNNEI. Trimming took off 5 bases at V and 0 bases at J, with 10 bases between the two ends. The CDR3 spells CASSSGTDQETQYF. In DNA, the CDR3 is TGTGCCAGCAGTTCCGGGACGGACCAAGAGACCCAGTACTTC.

This clonotype was seen many times. V gene TRBV20-1 combines with J gene TRBJ2-2, with D tentatively TRBD2 (5 bases). The CDR3 is 13 residues long. CDR1 is DFQATT, CDR2 SNEGSKA, per germline (reference sequence). Trimming left V 2 bases short and J 4 bases short, with 8 bases between. CDR3 amino acids: CSARQGSTGELFF. CDR3 bases: TGCAGTGCTAGACAAGGGAGCACCGGGGAGCTGTTTTTT.

This chain joins TRBV10-2 and TRBJ2-6; 9 positions agree with TRBD1. The CDR3 is 17 amino acids. Germline trimming cut 2 bases from V and 2 bases from J; bases unmatched to any gene: 4. Germline V gene sequence: CDR1 WSHSY, CDR2 SAAADI. The CDR3 bases are TGCGCCAGCAGTGAGCAAGACAGGGGGGCTGGGGCCAACGTCCTGACTTTC. Translated, it gives CASSEQDRGAGANVLTF.

This clonotype was detected many times. The chain recombines TRBV18 with TRBJ1-6; maybe TRBD1 (5 bases). Germline assignment: CDR1 KGHSH and CDR2 LQKENI. CDR3 size: 15 residues. Trimming left V 3 bases short and J 5 bases short, with 11 bases between. The CDR3 loop is CASSPQDNHNSPLHF. The CDR3 DNA reads TGTGCCAGCTCACCGCAGGACAATCATAATTCACCCCTCCACTTT.

Concerning this clonotype itself: This may come from a read error, since a much larger clone is one base off. The chain recombines TRBV27 with TRBJ2-5; D not resolved. The DNA end lines up better with TRBJ2-1; the J call may be wrong. CDR1 is MNHEY and CDR2 is SMNVEV in the germline V gene (reference sequence). The CDR3 has 15 amino acids. The CDR3 DNA follows: TGTGCCAGCAGTTCGGTTCCATTACGGAAAGAGACCCAGTTCTTC. It yields the protein CASSSVPLRKETQFF.

This clonotype was seen a handful of times. The CDR3 region has the DNA TGTGCCACCAGTGAAGGGACAGTGTTTGAGGCCAACGTCCTGACTTTC. Translated, it gives CATSEGTVFEANVLTF. V is TRBV24-1 and J is TRBJ2-6, with 7 bases that match TRBD1. CDR1 and CDR2 from the germline V gene are KGHDR and SFDVKD. V shed 4 bases and J 6 bases; nucleotides not matched to a gene: 8. This CDR3 is built from 16 residues.

The chain links TRBV27 to TRBJ1-4; 8 bases are a match to TRBD1. J gave up 8 bases and V 6 bases, and 8 bases lay outside the gene matches. The length of the CDR3 is 14 residues. Germline CDR1 and CDR2: MNHEY and SMNVEV (reference sequence). The CDR3 coding sequence is TGTGCCAGCAGACCCCAGGGGGCAATAGAAAAACTGTTTTTT. Its protein is CASRPQGAIEKLFF.

At least ten counts were recorded for this clonotype. This chain joins TRBV29-1 and TRBJ2-3, with D hard to call. The CDR3 has 15 residues. Germline V gene sequence: CDR1 SQVTM, CDR2 ANQGSEA. V lost 7 bases, J lost 1 base, and 18 bases lay in between. CDR3 DNA sequence: TGCAGCGCACGAGTGGTGGACCGGGGCACAGATACGCAGTATTTT. It is translated as CSARVVDRGTDTQYF.

This clonotype was seen more than once but under ten times. This chain links TRBV20-1 with TRBJ1-5; the match to TRBD1 covers 9 bases. Germline V gene data show CDR1 as DFQATT and CDR2 as SNEGSKA (reference sequence). This CDR3 is built from 15 residues. V was clipped by 3 bases and J by 5 bases; unmatched bases: 8. The chain's CDR3 is CSASAGTGFYQPQHF. The CDR3 nucleotides read TGCAGTGCTAGCGCCGGGACAGGGTTTTATCAGCCCCAGCATTTT.

This clonotype has more than one count but fewer than ten. The J gene is TRBJ2-6, the V gene TRBV27, with D possibly called TRBD1 or TRBD2 (6 bases each). The germline V gene has CDR1 MNHEY and CDR2 SMNVEV (reference sequence). The CDR3 sequence is 17 residues long. V was cut by 2 bases and J by 2 bases, with 13 bases left in between. The CDR3 here is CASSLIGGSAGANVLTF. Written as DNA, the CDR3 is TGTGCCAGCAGTTTAATAGGGGGGTCTGCTGGGGCCAACGTCCTGACTTTC.

V and J are TRBV7-9 and TRBJ1-1; D possibly corresponds to TRBD1 (6 bases). The germline CDR1 and CDR2 sequences are SEHNR and FQNEAQ (reference sequence). The CDR3 loop spans 15 amino acids. Trimming pared 8 bases from V and 1 base from J, leaving 17 bases between. This CDR3 is CASEGGTSGNTEAFF. The CDR3 region has the DNA TGTGCCAGCGAGGGGGGCACATCAGGGAACACTGAAGCTTTCTTT.

Many counts were recorded for this clonotype. The chain links TRBV11-2 to TRBJ2-3; possible D gene TRBD2, 6 bases. Germline V gene lookup returns CDR1 SGHAT and CDR2 FQNNGV. With 1 base removed from V and 3 bases from J, the gap between germline ends came to 14 bases. The CDR3 is 16 amino acids. The CDR3 DNA is TGTGCCAGCAGCTTAGTCGGGAGACGTCAGACAGATACGCAGTATTTT. It translates to CASSLVGRRQTDTQYF.

This clonotype has ten or more counts. The genes are TRBV30 and TRBJ1-1; D unresolved. From germline, CDR1 is GTSNPN and CDR2 SVGIG (reference sequence). V was pared by 4 bases and J by 4 bases, with 10 bases between. The CDR3 is 12 residues long. The CDR3 loop is CAWNRGVTEAFF. CDR3 nucleotides: TGTGCCTGGAATCGGGGAGTCACTGAAGCTTTCTTT.

This clonotype was recorded many times. The genes are TRBV12-3 or TRBV12-4 and TRBJ2-5; 7 bases map to TRBD2. Trimming at V came to 4 bases and at J to 5 bases, leaving 1 base not matched to a gene. The CDR3 consists of 12 residues. This CDR3 reads CASSWGGETQYF. In DNA form, the CDR3 reads TGTGCCAGCAGTTGGGGAGGGGAGACCCAGTACTTC.

This clonotype was counted many times. The chain joins TRBV20-1 to TRBJ2-3, with TRBD2 identical over 11 bases. The CDR3 is 16 residues long. CDR1 DFQATT and CDR2 SNEGSKA come from the germline V gene (reference sequence). V dropped 3 bases and J dropped 0; count of bases not matched to a gene: 5. The CDR3 coding sequence is TGCAGTGCTAGCCTAGCGGGAGGCTATAGCACAGATACGCAGTATTTT. Protein: CSASLAGGYSTDTQYF.